This T cell receptor beta chain stems from a study of T cell changes during pregnancy in multiple sclerosis. Measured with immunoSEQ multiplex PCR; TCRdb has only the in-frame clones, and not every one. In the table there are around 55,000 clones, 85% to 90% of which are singletons. The material sequenced was CD4+ T cells from peripheral blood mononuclear cells, taken in the first trimester of pregnancy. The sequence was obtained from a female donor with multiple sclerosis, enrolled in a pregnancy study.

The CDR3 region has the DNA TGTGCCAGCAGCTCCACAGGGCCCACTGAAGCTTTCTTT. Translated, it gives CASSSTGPTEAFF. The V gene is TRBV5-6, the J gene TRBJ1-1, with D possibly matching TRBD1 (6 bases). Germline loops: CDR1 SGHDT, CDR2 YYEEEE. The CDR3 contains 13 residues. Trimming pared 3 bases from V and 4 bases from J, leaving 10 bases between.